The 11 T cell receptor beta chains below come from one sample, sequenced in a study of shared clonotypes between healthy human individuals (dated by TCRdb to 2018 to 2020). Library prep was done by the immunoSEQ multiplex PCR assay. TCRdb obtained this table from immuneACCESS and retained in-frame rearrangements with V and J assigned. These tables miss some clones; where compared with another copy, unresolved V genes account for less than half of the shortfall, and the remainder is unexplained. Counted in this sample were millions of clones; around 93% of them appeared once. The ten largest clones represent about 1.8% of the sample. CD8 naive samples were obtained by positive selection for CCR7 among CD45RO-negative cells, yielding a CD45RA+CCR7+ population from which TemRA cells were excluded. Sequencing input: naive CD8+ T cells from PBMCs. The sample's cell subset or site label is to be understood as: CD45RA+CCR7+. The receptors come from a man aged 18 to 35 in good health. Some clones in this sample may be carry-over from other donors' samples.

The chain has TRBV5-6 and TRBJ1-5; a weak D match, TRBD1 (5 bases). Trimming stripped 7 bases from V and 9 bases from J, with 14 bases between. The CDR3 is made up of 12 amino acids. Germline V gives CDR1 SGHDT, CDR2 YYEEEE. CDR3 residues: CASSGGYGPQHF. The CDR3 DNA reads TGTGCCAGCTCTGGGGGTTACGGGCCCCAGCATTTT.

The gene calls are TRBV9 and TRBJ1-1; TRBD1 agrees at 9 bases. Per the germline V gene, CDR1 is SGDLS and CDR2 is YYNGEE. The CDR3 has 13 residues. Trimming took 3 bases from V and 7 from J; bases not matched to a gene: 4. DNA of the CDR3: TGTGCCAGCAGCGGGGACAGGGAGGTTGAAGCTTTCTTT. This sequence encodes CASSGDREVEAFF.

The chain couples TRBV7-2 to TRBJ2-2; D perhaps matches TRBD1 (5 bases). Germline V gene sequence: CDR1 SGHTA, CDR2 FQGNSA. The V and J ends lost 3 bases and 7 bases respectively, with 9 bases between them. The CDR3 covers 13 residues. The CDR3 reads CASSFLGDGELFF. In DNA, the CDR3 is TGTGCCAGCAGCTTTTTAGGGGACGGGGAGCTGTTTTTT.

The chain combines TRBV5-4 with TRBJ2-4; a possible D gene is TRBD1 (6 bases). Germline CDR1 is SGHNT and CDR2 is YYREEE (reference sequence). The CDR3 is 14 residues long. Trimming pared 4 bases from V and 4 bases from J, leaving 12 bases between. The CDR3 region is CASSPNRAKNIQYF. The CDR3 DNA sequence: TGTGCCAGCAGCCCGAACAGGGCTAAAAACATTCAGTACTTC. The full variable domain, in which reference TRBV5-4 and TRBJ2-4 provide the parts outside the CDR3, is ETGVTQSPTHLIKTRGQQVTLRCSSQSGHNTVSWYQQALGQGPQFIFQYYREEENGRGNFPPRFSGLQFPNYSSELNVNALELDDSALYLCASSPNRAKNIQYFGAGTRLSVL.

V and J are TRBV9 and TRBJ2-3, with TRBD1 matching over 10 bases. V shed 3 bases, J shed 3 bases, and the junction held 4 bases outside the gene matches. The CDR3 covers 15 residues. Looked up from germline, CDR1 is SGDLS and CDR2 is YYNGEE. CDR3 DNA: TGTGCCAGCAGCGATGGACAGGGGGGTACAGATACGCAGTATTTT. This translates into CASSDGQGGTDTQYF.

The genes are TRBV4-1 and TRBJ2-7; possibly TRBD1 for D (6 bases). In germline, CDR1 is MGHRA, CDR2 YSYEKL. The CDR3 spans 16 residues. V was clipped by 1 base and J by 2 bases, with 15 bases between them. The CDR3 loop reads CASSQGFGQRPYEQYF. Here the CDR3 DNA reads TGCGCCAGCAGCCAAGGGTTCGGACAGAGGCCCTACGAGCAGTACTTC.

The rearrangement links TRBV9 to TRBJ1-1; 8 positions match TRBD1. The CDR3 spans 15 residues. Germline trimming cut 0 bases from V and 4 bases from J; bases unmatched to any gene: 5. The germline V gene has CDR1 SGDLS and CDR2 YYNGEE. The DNA of the CDR3 is TGTGCCAGCAGCGTAGGGACAGGGAACCCCACTGAAGCTTTCTTT. Translated: CASSVGTGNPTEAFF. The full variable domain, with the rest looked up from reference TRBV9 and TRBJ1-1, is DSGVTQTPKHLITATGQRVTLRCSPRSGDLSVYWYQQSLDQGLQFLIQYYNGEERAKGNILERFSAQQFPDLHSELNLSSLELGDSALYFCASSVGTGNPTEAFFGQGTRLTVV.

The V gene is TRBV6-1, the J gene TRBJ2-7, with a tentative D call TRBD2 (5 bases). Germline CDR1 and CDR2: MNHNS and SASEGT. This CDR3 has 20 amino acids. With 3 bases removed from V and 2 bases from J, the gap between germline ends came to 29 bases. As DNA, the CDR3 is TGTGCCAGCAGTGAGCCCTGGGGAGTCCGTCCTCTTAAGAGTACCTACGAGCAGTACTTC. Its translation: CASSEPWGVRPLKSTYEQYF.

The V gene is TRBV4-1, the J gene TRBJ2-3, with D possibly matching TRBD1 (6 bases). Trimming shortened V by 4 bases and J by 2 bases, and 13 bases separated the two germline ends. This CDR3 has 15 amino acids. Germline V gives CDR1 MGHRA, CDR2 YSYEKL. The CDR3 spells CASSRYGTNTDTQYF. The CDR3 DNA reads as TGCGCCAGCAGCCGATACGGGACAAACACAGATACGCAGTATTTT.

The chain couples TRBV5-1 to TRBJ1-2; maybe TRBD1 (5 bases). Germline CDR1 reads SGHRS; CDR2 reads YFSETQ. V was cut by 2 bases and J by 5 bases, with 19 bases left in between. This CDR3 spans 16 amino acids. The CDR3 DNA sequence: TGCGCCAGCAGCTTCATAGGGACGGCGGTCACATATGGCTACACCTTC. Its protein product is CASSFIGTAVTYGYTF.

This chain's CDR3 is CASSLGPSVNEQFF. CDR3 DNA: TGTGCCAGCAGTTTAGGGCCTAGCGTAAATGAGCAGTTCTTC. This chain uses TRBV27 with TRBJ2-1, with a weak D call TRBD2 (6 bases). The germline V gene encodes CDR1 MNHEY and CDR2 SMNVEV (reference sequence). The CDR3 totals 14 residues. V was trimmed by 2 bases and J by 7 bases, leaving 12 bases between them.